Detailed here is one T cell receptor beta chain. This sample is part of a study of blood T cell repertoires in COVID-19. Study information: Samples representing acute and convalescent COVID-19 were sourced from the United States, Italy and Spain. The cDNA or gDNA used as material had been derived from T cells, B-cell-depleted T cells, or PBMCs.

Original handling: Quantification of nucleated cells was approximated via reference gene primer amplification. This table comes from immunoSEQ multiplex PCR, and its TCRdb copy is limited to in-frame clones, with some not included. For V, J and clone size, that table is used; D and trimming come from the DNA. The data show 25,000 to 35,000 clones, with over 75% seen just once and approximately 16% held by the top ten. V lost 4 bases and J 3 bases, leaving 3 bases between the germline ends. Germline CDR1 and CDR2: SGHTA and FQGTGA. The CDR3 sequence is 12 residues long. This chain uses TRBV7-3 with TRBJ2-2, with no clear D. What was sequenced was peripheral blood. This TCR was recovered from a woman aged 60-70 years with acute or convalescent COVID-19. The CDR3 here is CASSSYTGELFF. DNA for the CDR3: TGTGCCAGCAGCTCCTACACCGGGGAGCTGTTTTTT.